Given below is one T cell receptor beta chain in context. The record originates from a study of T cells in Graves' hyperthyroidism and ophthalmopathy. Germline V gene data show CDR1 as SQVTM and CDR2 as ANQGSEA. V dropped 7 bases and J dropped 11 bases, with 23 bases sitting between them. The CDR3 runs 13 residues. Regions amplified from RNA transcripts were the TCR beta CDR3 regions. Using the HTBI primer set, a first-round RT-PCR was run on the TCR CDR3. TCRdb analysed the multiplex PCR reads with MiXCR anew, one entry per CDR3 protein. Here the sample spans 550,000 to 700,000 distinct CDR3 sequences, approximately 44% being singletons.

The receptor's source is an adult woman with Graves' disease, either hyperthyroidism or ophthalmopathy (not recorded which). The chain is built from TRBV29-1 and TRBJ2-5, with D unresolved. The sequencing sample was made of peripheral blood or thyroid tissue (not recorded which). CDR3 coding DNA: TGCAGCGCCCAGCCGGACGTCCTCCCCGCGCAGTACTTC. This gives the protein CSAQPDVLPAQYF. The full variable domain, its missing parts supplied by reference TRBV29-1 and TRBJ2-5, is SAVISQKPSRDICQRGTSLTIQCQVDSQVTMMFWYRQQPGQSLTLIATANQGSEATYESGFVIDKFPISRPNLTFSTLTVSNMSPEDSSIYLCSAQPDVLPAQYFGPGTRLLVL.